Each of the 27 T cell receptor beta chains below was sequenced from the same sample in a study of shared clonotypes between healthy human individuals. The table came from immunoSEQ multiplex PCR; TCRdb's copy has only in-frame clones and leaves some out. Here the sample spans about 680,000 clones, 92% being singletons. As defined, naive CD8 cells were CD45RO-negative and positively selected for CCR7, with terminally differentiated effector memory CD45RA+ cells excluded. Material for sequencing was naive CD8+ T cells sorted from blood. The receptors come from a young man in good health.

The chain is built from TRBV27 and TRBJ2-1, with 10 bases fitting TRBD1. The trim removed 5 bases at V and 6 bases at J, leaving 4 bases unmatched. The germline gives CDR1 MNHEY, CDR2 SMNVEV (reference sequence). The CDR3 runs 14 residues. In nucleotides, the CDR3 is TGTGCCAGCAGTCGAAGGACAGGGGGCAATGAGCAGTTCTTC. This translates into CASSRRTGGNEQFF.

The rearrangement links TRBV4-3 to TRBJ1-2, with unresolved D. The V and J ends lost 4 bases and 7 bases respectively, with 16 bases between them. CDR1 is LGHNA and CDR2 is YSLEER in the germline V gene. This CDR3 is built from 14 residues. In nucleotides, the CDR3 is TGCGCCAGCAGCCCCTATGAAGGGTCTCCTGGCTACACCTTC. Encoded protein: CASSPYEGSPGYTF.

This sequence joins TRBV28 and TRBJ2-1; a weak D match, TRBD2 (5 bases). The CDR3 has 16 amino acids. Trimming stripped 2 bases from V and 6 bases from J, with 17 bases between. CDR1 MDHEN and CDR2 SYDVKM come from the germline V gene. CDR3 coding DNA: TGTGCCAGCAGTTTACCTTTCGGGGAACAAACCAATGAGCAGTTCTTC. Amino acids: CASSLPFGEQTNEQFF.

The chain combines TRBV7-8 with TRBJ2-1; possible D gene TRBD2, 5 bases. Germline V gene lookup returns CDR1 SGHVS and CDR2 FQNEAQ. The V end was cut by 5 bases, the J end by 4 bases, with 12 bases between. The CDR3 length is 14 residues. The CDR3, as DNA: TGTGCCAGCAGCGGGCGGACTTCTTACAATGAGCAGTTCTTC. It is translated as CASSGRTSYNEQFF.

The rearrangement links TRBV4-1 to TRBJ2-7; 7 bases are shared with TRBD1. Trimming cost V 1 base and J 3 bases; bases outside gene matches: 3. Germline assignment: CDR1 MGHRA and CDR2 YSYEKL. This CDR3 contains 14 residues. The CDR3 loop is CASSQVDRVYEQYF. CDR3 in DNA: TGCGCCAGCAGCCAAGTCGACAGGGTCTACGAGCAGTACTTC.

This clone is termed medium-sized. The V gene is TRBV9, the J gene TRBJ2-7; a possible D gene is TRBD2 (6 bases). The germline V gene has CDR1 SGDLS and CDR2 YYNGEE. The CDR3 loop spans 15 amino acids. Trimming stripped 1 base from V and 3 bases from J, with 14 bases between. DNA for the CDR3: TGTGCCAGCAGCGTATACCCGGGAGTAAGCTACGAGCAGTACTTC. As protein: CASSVYPGVSYEQYF.

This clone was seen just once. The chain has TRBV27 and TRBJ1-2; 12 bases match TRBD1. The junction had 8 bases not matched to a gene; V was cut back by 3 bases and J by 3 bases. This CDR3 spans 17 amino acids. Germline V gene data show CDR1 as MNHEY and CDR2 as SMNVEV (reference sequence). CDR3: CASSLNWGQGAHYGYTF. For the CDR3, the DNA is TGTGCCAGCAGTTTGAACTGGGGACAGGGGGCCCACTATGGCTACACCTTC.

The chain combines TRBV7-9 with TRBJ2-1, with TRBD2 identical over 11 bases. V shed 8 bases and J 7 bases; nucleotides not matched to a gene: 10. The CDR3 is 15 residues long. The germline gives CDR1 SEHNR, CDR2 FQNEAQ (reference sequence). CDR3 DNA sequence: TGTGCCAGCCGGGTAGCGGGAGGGCCTTGGAATGAGCAGTTCTTC. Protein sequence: CASRVAGGPWNEQFF.

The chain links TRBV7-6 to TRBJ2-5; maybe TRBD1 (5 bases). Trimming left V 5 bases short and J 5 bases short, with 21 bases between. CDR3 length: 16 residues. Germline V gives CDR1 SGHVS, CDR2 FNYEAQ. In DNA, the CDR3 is TGTGCCAGCAGCCCGGTTCTGGCAGGGATTGGTGAGACCCAGTACTTC. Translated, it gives CASSPVLAGIGETQYF.

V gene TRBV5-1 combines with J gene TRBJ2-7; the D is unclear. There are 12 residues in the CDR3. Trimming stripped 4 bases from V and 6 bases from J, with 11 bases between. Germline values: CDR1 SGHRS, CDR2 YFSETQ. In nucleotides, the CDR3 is TGCGCCAGCAGCCCGGCCCCGAGCGAGCAGTACTTC. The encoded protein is CASSPAPSEQYF.

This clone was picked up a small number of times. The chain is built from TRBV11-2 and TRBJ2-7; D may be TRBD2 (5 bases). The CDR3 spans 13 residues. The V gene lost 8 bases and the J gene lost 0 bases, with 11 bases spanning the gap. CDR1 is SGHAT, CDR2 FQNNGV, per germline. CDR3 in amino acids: CASVLGVSYEQYF. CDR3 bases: TGTGCCAGCGTCCTGGGAGTCTCCTACGAGCAGTACTTC.

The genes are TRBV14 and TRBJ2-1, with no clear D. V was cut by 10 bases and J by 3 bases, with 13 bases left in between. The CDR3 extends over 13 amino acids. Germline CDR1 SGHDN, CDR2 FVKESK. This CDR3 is CATAALNYNEQFF. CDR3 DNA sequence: TGTGCCACCGCAGCCCTCAACTACAATGAGCAGTTCTTC.

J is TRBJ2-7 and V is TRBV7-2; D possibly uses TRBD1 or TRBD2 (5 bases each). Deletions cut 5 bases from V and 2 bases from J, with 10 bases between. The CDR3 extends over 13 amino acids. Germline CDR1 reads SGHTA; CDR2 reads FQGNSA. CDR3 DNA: TGTGCCAGCAGCCGGGACCTTGCCTACGAGCAGTACTTC. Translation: CASSRDLAYEQYF. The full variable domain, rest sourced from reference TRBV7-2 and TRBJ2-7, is GAGVSQSPSNKVTEKGKDVELRCDPISGHTALYWYRQSLGQGLEFLIYFQGNSAPDKSGLPSDRFSAERTGGSVSTLTIQRTQQEDSAVYLCASSRDLAYEQYFGPGTRLTVT.

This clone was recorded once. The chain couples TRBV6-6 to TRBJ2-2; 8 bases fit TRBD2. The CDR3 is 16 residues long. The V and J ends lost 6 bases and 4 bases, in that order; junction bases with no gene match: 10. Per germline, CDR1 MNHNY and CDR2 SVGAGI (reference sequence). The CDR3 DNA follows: TGTGCCAGCAGGGCCAAGGGCGGGAGGTTCACCGGGGAGCTGTTTTTT. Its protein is CASRAKGGRFTGELFF.

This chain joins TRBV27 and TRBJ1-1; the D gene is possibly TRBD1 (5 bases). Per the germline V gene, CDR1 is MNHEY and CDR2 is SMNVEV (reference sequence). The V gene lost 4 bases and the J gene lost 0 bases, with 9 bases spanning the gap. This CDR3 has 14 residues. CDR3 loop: CASSSWDLNTEAFF. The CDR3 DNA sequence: TGTGCCAGCAGTTCATGGGACTTGAACACTGAAGCTTTCTTT.

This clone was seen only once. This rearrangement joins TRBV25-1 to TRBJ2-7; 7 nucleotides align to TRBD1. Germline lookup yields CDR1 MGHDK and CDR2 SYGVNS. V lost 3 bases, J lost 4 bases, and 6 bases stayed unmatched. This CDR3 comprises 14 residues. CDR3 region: CASSETGFGYEQYF. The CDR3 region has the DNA TGTGCCAGCAGTGAGACAGGGTTCGGTTACGAGCAGTACTTC.

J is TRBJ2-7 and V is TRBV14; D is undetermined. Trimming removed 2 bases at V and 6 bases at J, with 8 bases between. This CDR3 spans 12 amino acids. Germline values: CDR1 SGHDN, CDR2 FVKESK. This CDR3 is CASSQSLSEQYF. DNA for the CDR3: TGTGCCAGCAGCCAATCTTTGAGCGAGCAGTACTTC.

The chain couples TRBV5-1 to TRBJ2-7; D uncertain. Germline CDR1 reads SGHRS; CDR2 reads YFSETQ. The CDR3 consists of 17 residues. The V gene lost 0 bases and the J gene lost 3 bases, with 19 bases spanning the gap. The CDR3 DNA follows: TGCGCCAGCAGCTTGGAGGATAGGGCTCCCGGAATCTACGAGCAGTACTTC. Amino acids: CASSLEDRAPGIYEQYF.

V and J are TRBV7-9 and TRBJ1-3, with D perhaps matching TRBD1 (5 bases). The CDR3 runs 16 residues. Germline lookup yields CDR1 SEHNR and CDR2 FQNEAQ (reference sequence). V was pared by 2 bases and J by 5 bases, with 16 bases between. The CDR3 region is CASSLPLLGGRNTIYF. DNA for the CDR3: TGTGCCAGCAGCTTACCCCTTCTCGGGGGTCGAAACACCATATATTTT.

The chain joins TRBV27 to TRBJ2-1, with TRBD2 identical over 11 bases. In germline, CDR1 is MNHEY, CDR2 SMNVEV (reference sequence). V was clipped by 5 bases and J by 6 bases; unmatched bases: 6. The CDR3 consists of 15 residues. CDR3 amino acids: CASSAGTSGFNEQFF. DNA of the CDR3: TGTGCCAGCAGTGCCGGGACTAGCGGCTTCAATGAGCAGTTCTTC.

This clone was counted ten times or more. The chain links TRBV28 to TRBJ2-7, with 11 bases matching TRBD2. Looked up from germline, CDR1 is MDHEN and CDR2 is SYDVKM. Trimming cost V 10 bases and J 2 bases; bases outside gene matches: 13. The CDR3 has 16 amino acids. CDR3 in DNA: TGTGCCATAACTAGCGGGAGTGGTAGTGGGGCCTACGAGCAGTACTTC. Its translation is CAITSGSGSGAYEQYF.

The CDR3 sequence is CASSLGGDPTTLGNGYTF. CDR3 in DNA: TGTGCCAGCAGCTTGGGAGGGGACCCCACCACTTTAGGCAATGGCTACACCTTC. The chain carries TRBV5-6 and TRBJ1-2; maybe TRBD1 (5 bases). This CDR3 comprises 18 residues. V gave up 0 bases and J gave up 6 bases, with 24 bases separating them. Germline CDR1 SGHDT, CDR2 YYEEEE.

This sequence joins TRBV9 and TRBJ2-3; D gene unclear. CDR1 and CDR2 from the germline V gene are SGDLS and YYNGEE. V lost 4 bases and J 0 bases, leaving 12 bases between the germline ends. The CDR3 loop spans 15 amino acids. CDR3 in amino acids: CASSPHRVSTDTQYF. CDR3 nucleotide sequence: TGTGCCAGCAGCCCCCACCGGGTTAGCACAGATACGCAGTATTTT.

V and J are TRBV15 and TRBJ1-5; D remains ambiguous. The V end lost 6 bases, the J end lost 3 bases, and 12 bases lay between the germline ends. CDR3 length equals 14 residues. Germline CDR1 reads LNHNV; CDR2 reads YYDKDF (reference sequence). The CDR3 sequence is CATRKDAYNQPQHF. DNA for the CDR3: TGTGCCACCAGGAAGGACGCCTACAATCAGCCCCAGCATTTT.

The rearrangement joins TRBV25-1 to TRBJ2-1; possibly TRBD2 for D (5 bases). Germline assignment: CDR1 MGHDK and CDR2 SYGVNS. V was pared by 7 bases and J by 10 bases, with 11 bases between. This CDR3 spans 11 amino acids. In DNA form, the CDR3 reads TGTGCCAGCAATGGGGTAGCGGAGCAGTTCTTC. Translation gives CASNGVAEQFF.

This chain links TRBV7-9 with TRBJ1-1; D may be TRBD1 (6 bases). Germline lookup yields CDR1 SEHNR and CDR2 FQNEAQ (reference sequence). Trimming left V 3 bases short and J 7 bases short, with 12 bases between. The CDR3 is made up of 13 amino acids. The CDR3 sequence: CASSLGVRGEAFF. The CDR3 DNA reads TGTGCCAGCAGCTTGGGGGTCAGGGGTGAAGCTTTCTTT.

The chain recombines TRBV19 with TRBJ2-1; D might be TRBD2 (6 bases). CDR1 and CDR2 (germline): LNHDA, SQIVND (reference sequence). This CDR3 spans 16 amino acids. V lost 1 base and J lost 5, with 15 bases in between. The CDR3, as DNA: TGTGCCAGTAGTATAGTGTTGAGGGGAGGAAACAATGAGCAGTTCTTC. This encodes CASSIVLRGGNNEQFF.